A single sample gave rise to the 6 T cell receptor beta chains below, sequenced in a study of early T cells in non-severe SARS-CoV-2 infection. A single record per CDR3 protein comes from TCRdb applying MiXCR to the 5' RACE reads. Of more than 85,000 distinct CDR3 sequences detected, approximately 15% appear once; the ten largest clones hold around 1.3%. Sequencing was performed on whole blood. These receptors were obtained from an adult who was a healthcare worker with PCR-confirmed SARS-CoV-2 infection or an uninfected control (not recorded which).

There are a few counts of this clonotype. The V and J genes are TRBV6-2 or TRBV6-3 and TRBJ2-5, with D maybe TRBD2 (6 bases). V lost 7 bases and J lost 0, with 18 bases in between. This CDR3 contains 16 residues. CDR1 is MNHEY and CDR2 is SVGEGT in the germline V gene. This CDR3 reads CASKHYTGDYQETQYF. As DNA, the CDR3 is TGTGCCAGCAAGCATTACACCGGGGACTACCAAGAGACCCAGTACTTC.

This clonotype was found a few times. The chain has TRBV5-1 and TRBJ2-2, with D tentatively TRBD1 (6 bases). The germline CDR1 and CDR2 sequences are SGHRS and YFSETQ. V dropped 4 bases and J dropped 5 bases, with 12 bases sitting between them. The CDR3 contains 14 residues. The CDR3 reads CASSTDQGTGELFF. DNA of the CDR3: TGCGCCAGCAGCACAGACCAGGGGACCGGGGAGCTGTTTTTT.

This clonotype was seen only a few times. The chain employs TRBV29-1 and TRBJ1-1; D is uncertain. Germline CDR1 is SQVTM and CDR2 is ANQGSEA. The CDR3 is 10 amino acids. V was clipped by 4 bases and J by 6 bases, with 6 bases between them. The CDR3 here is CSVGESEAFF. CDR3 nucleotide sequence: TGCAGCGTTGGAGAGTCTGAAGCTTTCTTT.

This clonotype appeared a few times. This chain uses TRBV7-9 with TRBJ2-7, with no clear D. CDR1 is SEHNR, CDR2 FQNEAQ, per germline (reference sequence). V lost 4 bases and J lost 5, with 18 bases in between. This CDR3 contains 15 residues. CDR3 loop: CASSSTLAPRNEQYF. The CDR3 DNA is TGTGCCAGCAGCTCGACGCTCGCACCTCGCAACGAGCAGTACTTC.

This clonotype has only a few counts. The genes are TRBV4-2 and TRBJ1-6, with D perhaps TRBD1 (6 bases). V lost 0 bases, J lost 10 bases, and 22 bases lay in between. Looked up from germline, CDR1 is LGHNA and CDR2 is YNFKEQ. This CDR3 contains 18 residues. The CDR3, as DNA: TGTGCCAGCAGCCAAGACGCGTTAACCGGGACATCCTTATCACCCCTCCACTTT. Its translation is CASSQDALTGTSLSPLHF.

J is TRBJ2-7 and V is TRBV7-2; D may be TRBD1 (6 bases). CDR3 length: 14 residues. Germline-derived CDR1 and CDR2 are SGHTA and FQGNSA. The ends were cut back, 5 bases at V and 7 bases at J, with 18 bases in the middle. CDR3 loop: CASSKGTPPWEQYF. CDR3 DNA: TGTGCCAGCAGCAAAGGGACACCCCCCTGGGAGCAGTACTTC.